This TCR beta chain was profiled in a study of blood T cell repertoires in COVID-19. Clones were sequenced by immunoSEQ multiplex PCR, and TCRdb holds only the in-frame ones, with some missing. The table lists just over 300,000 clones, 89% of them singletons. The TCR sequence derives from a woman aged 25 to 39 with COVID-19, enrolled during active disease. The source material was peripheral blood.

The CDR3 region has the DNA TGTGCCAGCTCAGCGACAGGGGCGTATAGCAATCAGCCCCAGCATTTT. It codes for CASSATGAYSNQPQHF. V and J are TRBV18 and TRBJ1-5; 8 bases are a match to TRBD1. CDR3 length: 16 amino acids. Trimming at V came to 5 bases and at J to 0 bases, leaving 6 bases not matched to a gene. Germline CDR1 reads KGHSH; CDR2 reads LQKENI.